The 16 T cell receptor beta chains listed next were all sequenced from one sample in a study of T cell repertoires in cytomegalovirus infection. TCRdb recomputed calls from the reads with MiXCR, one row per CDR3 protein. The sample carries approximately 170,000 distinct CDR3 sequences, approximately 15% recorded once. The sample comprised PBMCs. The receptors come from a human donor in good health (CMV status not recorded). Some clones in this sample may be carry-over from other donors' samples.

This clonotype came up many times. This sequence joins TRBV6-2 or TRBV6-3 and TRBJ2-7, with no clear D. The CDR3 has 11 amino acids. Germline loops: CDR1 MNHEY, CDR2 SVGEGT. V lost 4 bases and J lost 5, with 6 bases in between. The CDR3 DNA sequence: TGTGCCAGCAGTTTGATGGACGAGCAGTACTTC. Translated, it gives CASSLMDEQYF.

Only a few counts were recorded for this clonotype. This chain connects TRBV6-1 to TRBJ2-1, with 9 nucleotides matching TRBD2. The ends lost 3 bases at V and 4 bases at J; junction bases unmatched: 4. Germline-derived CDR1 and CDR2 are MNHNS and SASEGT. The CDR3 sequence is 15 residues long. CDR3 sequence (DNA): TGTGCCAGCAGTGATGGGCTAGCGGGATACAATGAGCAGTTCTTC. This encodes CASSDGLAGYNEQFF.

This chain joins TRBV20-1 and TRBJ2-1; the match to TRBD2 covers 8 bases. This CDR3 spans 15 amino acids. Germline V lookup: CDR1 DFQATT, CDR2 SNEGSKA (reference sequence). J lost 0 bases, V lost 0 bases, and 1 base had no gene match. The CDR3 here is CSARELAGSYNEQFF. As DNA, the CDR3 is TGCAGTGCTAGAGAGCTAGCGGGCTCCTACAATGAGCAGTTCTTC.

DNA for the CDR3: TGTGCCAGCAGCTTAGTCGTAGGGACGAACTATGGCTACACCTTC. Its protein product is CASSLVVGTNYGYTF. The V gene is TRBV11-2, the J gene TRBJ1-2, with D tentatively TRBD1 (5 bases). Trimming removed 1 base at V and 2 bases at J, with 11 bases between. The CDR3 is 15 residues long. CDR1 is SGHAT, CDR2 FQNNGV, per germline. The full variable domain, completed using reference TRBV11-2 and TRBJ1-2, is EAGVAQSPRYKIIEKRQSVAFWCNPISGHATLYWYQQILGQGPKLLIQFQNNGVVDDSQLPKDRFSAERLKGVDSTLKIQPAKLEDSAVYLCASSLVVGTNYGYTFGSGTRLTVV.

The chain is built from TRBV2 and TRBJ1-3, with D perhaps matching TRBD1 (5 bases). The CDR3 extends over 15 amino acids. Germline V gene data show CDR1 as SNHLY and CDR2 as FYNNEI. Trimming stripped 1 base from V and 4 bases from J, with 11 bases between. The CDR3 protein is CASSEGLGPGNTIYF. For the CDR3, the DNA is TGTGCCAGCAGTGAAGGTTTGGGGCCGGGAAACACCATATATTTT.

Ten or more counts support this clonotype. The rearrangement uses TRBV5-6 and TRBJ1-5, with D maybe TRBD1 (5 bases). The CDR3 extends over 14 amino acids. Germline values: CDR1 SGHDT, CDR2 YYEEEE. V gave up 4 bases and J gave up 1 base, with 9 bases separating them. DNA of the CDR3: TGTGCCAGCAGCCCGCGGGGGAGCAATCAGCCCCAGCATTTT. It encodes CASSPRGSNQPQHF.

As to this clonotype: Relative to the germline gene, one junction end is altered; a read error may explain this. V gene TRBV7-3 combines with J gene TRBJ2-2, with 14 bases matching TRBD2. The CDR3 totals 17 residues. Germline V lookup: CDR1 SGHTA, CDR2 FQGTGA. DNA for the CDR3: TGTGCCAGCCGCTTATCGATGACTAGCGGGGGGGCCGGGGAGCTGTTTTTT. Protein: CASRLSMTSGGAGELFF.

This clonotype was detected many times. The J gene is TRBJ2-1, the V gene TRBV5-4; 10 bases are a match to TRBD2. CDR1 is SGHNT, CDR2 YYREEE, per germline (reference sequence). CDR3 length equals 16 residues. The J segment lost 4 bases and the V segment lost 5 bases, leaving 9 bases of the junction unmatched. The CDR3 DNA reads TGTGCCAGCAGTTCCACCCTAGCGGGAGTTTACAATGAGCAGTTCTTC. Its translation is CASSSTLAGVYNEQFF.

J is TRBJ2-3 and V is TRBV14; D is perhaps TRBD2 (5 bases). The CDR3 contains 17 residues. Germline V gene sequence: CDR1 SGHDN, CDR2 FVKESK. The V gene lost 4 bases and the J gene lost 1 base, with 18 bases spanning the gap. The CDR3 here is CASSPLGLWLGTDTQYF. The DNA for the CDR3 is TGTGCCAGCAGCCCTTTAGGACTTTGGCTGGGCACAGATACGCAGTATTTT.

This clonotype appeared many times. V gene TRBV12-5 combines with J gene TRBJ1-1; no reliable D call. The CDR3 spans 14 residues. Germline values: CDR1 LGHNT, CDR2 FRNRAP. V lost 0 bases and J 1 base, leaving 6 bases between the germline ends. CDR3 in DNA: TGTGCTAGTGGTTTGGTTGGCCCGAACACTGAAGCTTTCTTT. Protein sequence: CASGLVGPNTEAFF.

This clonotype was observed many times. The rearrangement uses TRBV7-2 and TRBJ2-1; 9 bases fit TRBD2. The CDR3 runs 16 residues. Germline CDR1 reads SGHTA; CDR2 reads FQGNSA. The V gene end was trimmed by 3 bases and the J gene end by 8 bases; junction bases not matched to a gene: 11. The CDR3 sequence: CASSFLAGKGTHEQFF. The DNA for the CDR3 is TGTGCCAGCAGCTTCCTAGCGGGGAAGGGCACCCATGAGCAGTTCTTC.

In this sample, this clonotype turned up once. The chain's CDR3 is CASSFINSPLHF. The DNA of the CDR3 is TGTGCCAGCAGTTTTATAAATTCACCCCTCCACTTT. The V gene is TRBV28, the J gene TRBJ1-6; D not certain. V lost 3 bases, J lost 7 bases, and 4 bases lay in between. Germline V gene lookup returns CDR1 MDHEN and CDR2 SYDVKM. The CDR3 covers 12 residues.

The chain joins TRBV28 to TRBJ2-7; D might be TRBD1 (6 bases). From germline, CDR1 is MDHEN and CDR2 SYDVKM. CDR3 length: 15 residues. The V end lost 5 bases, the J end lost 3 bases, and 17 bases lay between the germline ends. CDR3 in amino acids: CASSGSGGMLYEQYF. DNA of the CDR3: TGTGCCAGCAGTGGGAGTGGGGGCATGCTCTACGAGCAGTACTTC.

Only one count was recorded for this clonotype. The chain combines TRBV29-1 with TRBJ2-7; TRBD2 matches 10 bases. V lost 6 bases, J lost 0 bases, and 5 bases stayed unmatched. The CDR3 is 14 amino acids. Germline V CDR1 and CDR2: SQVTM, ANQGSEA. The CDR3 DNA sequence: TGCAGCGTCCATCAGCGGGAGGGCTCCTACGAGCAGTACTTC. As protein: CSVHQREGSYEQYF.

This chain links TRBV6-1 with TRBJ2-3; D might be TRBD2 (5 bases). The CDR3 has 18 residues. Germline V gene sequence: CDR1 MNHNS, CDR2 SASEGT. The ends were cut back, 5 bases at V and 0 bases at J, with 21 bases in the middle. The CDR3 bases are TGTGCCAGCAGTCAATCTGAGGGCACCGGGGTCAGCACAGATACGCAGTATTTT. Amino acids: CASSQSEGTGVSTDTQYF.

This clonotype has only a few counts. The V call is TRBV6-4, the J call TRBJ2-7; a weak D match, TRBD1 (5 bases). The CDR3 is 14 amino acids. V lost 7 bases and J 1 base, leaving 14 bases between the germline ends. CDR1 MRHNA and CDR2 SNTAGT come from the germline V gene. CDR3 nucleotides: TGTGCCAGCACCGGACACCCAGCTTCCTACGAGCAGTACTTC. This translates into CASTGHPASYEQYF.